Sequencing of this TCR beta chain was carried out in a study of CD8 T cells in ankylosing spondylitis. Findings and limits, study-wide: It was reported that disease-linked clones were significantly enriched in matched ankylosing spondylitis synovial fluid. Ankylosing spondylitis blood appeared to carry a characteristic TCR beta motif of roughly eight highly homologous variants.

TCRdb re-analysed the 5' RACE reads in MiXCR, keeping a single row per CDR3 protein. The data show under 950,000 distinct CDR3 sequences, around 20% seen once. Regarding this clonotype: Antigen: not known.

The source is a male donor with ankylosing spondylitis. Material: blood, either unsorted or a sorted T cell fraction (not recorded which).

The CDR3, as DNA: TGTGCCAGCTCACCACCCAGCGGAGGCACAGATACGCAGTATTTT. Amino acids: CASSPPSGGTDTQYF. The V call is TRBV18, the J call TRBJ2-3, with D tentatively TRBD2 (5 bases). The germline V gene encodes CDR1 KGHSH and CDR2 LQKENI. Trimming took 0 bases from V and 1 from J, leaving 8 bases between them. This CDR3 comprises 15 residues.